This T cell receptor beta chain was obtained from a study of T cell repertoires in cytomegalovirus infection (dated by TCRdb to the late 2010s). Describing the broader study: The HLA type of each donor mattered for the analysis, because public TCR beta signatures pointed to carriage of CMV infection along with the matching HLA type. Points the paper makes about the study in general: The ex vivo response was dominated by HLA-C-restricted CMV-specific TCR beta clonotypes, which also provided the single most frequent clonotype in two of eight donors. In both this cohort and an independent cohort of 352 donors, the cumulative frequency of public TCR beta family members distinguished carriers of CMV infection plus the relevant HLA type.

From the cysteine through the phenylalanine, the CDR3 covers 13 amino acids. This entry keeps only the CDR3 DNA: 39 bases, framed from base 1. Based on the germline V gene (reference sequence), the CDR1 and CDR2 sequences are LNHDA and SQIVND. The junction shows trimming of 6 bases on V and 6 bases on J, and the gene matches do not reach 4 bases of it. This clonotype appeared a few times. Its antigen specificity is not known. No quality values exist for individual bases; no much larger clone is one base distant. Sequencing was performed on an Illumina HiSeq 1500. The public sequencing data were trimmed at Q25 with fastp and processed into clonotypes with MiXCR by TCRdb, which kept only in-frame beta chains. Every distinct CDR3 protein forms one entry, paired with its most common genes and DNA. For this sample the table gives a few hundred thousand distinct CDR3 sequences, of which roughly 15% were detected only once. The ten top clones hold around 13% of the sample.

Material: PBMCs. The chain links TRBV19 with TRBJ1-4; the central 7 bases match TRBD1. This TCR came from a human donor in good health (CMV status not recorded). Some clones in this sample may be carry-over from other donors' samples. The nucleotide sequence is TGTGCCAGTAGCAGGGACAGATATGAAAAACTGTTTTTT. Its amino acids are CASSRDRYEKLFF.